The 4 T cell receptor beta chains presented below share a single source sample, sequenced in a study of T cell responses to AZD1222 COVID-19 vaccine. Here immunoSEQ multiplex PCR was the method, and the copy in TCRdb shows in-frame clones only, minus some. The sample holds some 150,000 clones, roughly 88% seen once. Here the sequenced sample was peripheral blood, taken on day 0 of AZD1222 vaccination. The source of these receptors is an adult in good health.

Notes on this clone: A much bigger clone sits one base away, suggesting this may be a read error. The chain recombines TRBV7-9 with TRBJ2-7; 9 bases fit TRBD1. The CDR3 is 14 amino acids. V dropped 5 bases and J dropped 2; count of bases not matched to a gene: 4. From germline, CDR1 is SEHNR and CDR2 FQNEAQ (reference sequence). The DNA for the CDR3 is TGTGCCAGCAGCCCAGGACAGGGGACCTACGAGCAGTACTTC. It is translated as CASSPGQGTYEQYF.

The chain links TRBV7-2 to TRBJ1-2; TRBD1 matches 7 bases. Trimming cost V 0 bases and J 6 bases; bases outside gene matches: 4. The CDR3 is 14 amino acids. Germline CDR1 and CDR2: SGHTA and FQGNSA. The CDR3 region is CASSLARGANGYTF. CDR3 nucleotides: TGTGCCAGCAGCTTAGCCAGGGGGGCTAATGGCTACACCTTC.

The CDR3 coding sequence is TGTGCCAGTGGGACTAGCCGAAACTACGAGCAGTACTTC. Translated, it gives CASGTSRNYEQYF. The chain uses TRBV6-5 and TRBJ2-7; 9 bases fit TRBD2. The CDR3 totals 13 residues. Germline V gives CDR1 MNHEY, CDR2 SVGAGI. After removal of 9 bases from V and 3 bases from J, the junction contained 6 bases not matched to a gene.

The V and J genes are TRBV3-1 (or the pseudogene TRBV3-2) and TRBJ2-2; maybe TRBD2 (6 bases). There are 14 residues in the CDR3. The V end lost 4 bases, the J end lost 9 bases, and 15 bases lay between the germline ends. Germline V gene data show CDR1 as LGHDT and CDR2 as YNNKEL (reference sequence). In DNA, the CDR3 is TGTGCCAGCAGCCCCCCCGCGGGGCGGAGGGAGCTGTTTTTT. This encodes CASSPPAGRRELFF.